This T cell receptor beta chain was found in a study of T cell responses to AZD1222 COVID-19 vaccine. Study-level information: The study pooled second doses at about 4 or about 12 weeks.

The germline V gene encodes CDR1 SGHAT and CDR2 FQNNGV. Trimming cost V 2 bases and J 8 bases, with 8 bases left between them. The CDR3 has 12 amino acids. Produced via immunoSEQ multiplex PCR; TCRdb's table is partial and in-frame only. In the table there are 130,000 or so clones, about 94% of which are singletons. The TCR was taken from an adult in good health. Sequences were derived from peripheral blood, sampled on day 0 of AZD1222 vaccination. The chain couples TRBV11-2 to TRBJ2-3; the D gene is possibly TRBD2 (6 bases). In DNA form, the CDR3 reads TGTGCCAGCAGCTTACAGGGAGGTACGCAGTATTTT. As protein: CASSLQGGTQYF. Combining the CDR3 with reference TRBV11-2 and TRBJ2-3 gives the whole variable domain EAGVAQSPRYKIIEKRQSVAFWCNPISGHATLYWYQQILGQGPKLLIQFQNNGVVDDSQLPKDRFSAERLKGVDSTLKIQPAKLEDSAVYLCASSLQGGTQYFGPGTRLTVL.